This TCR beta chain was documented in a study of shared clonotypes between healthy human individuals. Across the whole study: Contributing individuals were a couple of females and a few males aged 18 to 49.

Investigators spread the genomic DNA of each subset evenly over several immunoSEQ plates. The method was immunoSEQ multiplex PCR; TCRdb's version includes in-frame clones alone and lacks a portion of them. The sample lists about 710,000 clones; around 70% were seen once. V lost 5 bases and J lost 3, with 7 bases in between. This CDR3 is built from 13 residues. Germline CDR1 and CDR2: MDHEN and SYDVKM. This receptor was taken from a woman aged 30 to 39 in good health. This rearrangement joins TRBV28 to TRBJ1-4; no reliable D call. The sequenced material came from memory CD4+ T cells sorted from blood. As for subset: CD45RA-negative fraction. The CDR3 loop reads CASSGAANEKLFF. CDR3 bases: TGTGCCAGCAGTGGCGCCGCTAATGAAAAACTGTTTTTT.